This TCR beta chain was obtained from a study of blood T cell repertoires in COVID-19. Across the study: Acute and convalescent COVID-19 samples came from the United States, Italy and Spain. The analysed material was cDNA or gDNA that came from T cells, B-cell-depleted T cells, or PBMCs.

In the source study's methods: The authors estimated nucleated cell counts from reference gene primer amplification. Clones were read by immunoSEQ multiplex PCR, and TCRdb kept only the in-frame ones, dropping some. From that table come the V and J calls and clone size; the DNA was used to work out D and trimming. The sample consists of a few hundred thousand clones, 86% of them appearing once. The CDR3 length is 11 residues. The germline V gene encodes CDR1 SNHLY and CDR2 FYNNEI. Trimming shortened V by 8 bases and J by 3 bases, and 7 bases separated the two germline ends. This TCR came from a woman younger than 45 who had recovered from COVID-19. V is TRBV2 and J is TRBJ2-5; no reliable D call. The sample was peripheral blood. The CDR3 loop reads CASSLEETQYF. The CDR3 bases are TGTGCCAGCTCGCTAGAAGAGACCCAGTACTTC.